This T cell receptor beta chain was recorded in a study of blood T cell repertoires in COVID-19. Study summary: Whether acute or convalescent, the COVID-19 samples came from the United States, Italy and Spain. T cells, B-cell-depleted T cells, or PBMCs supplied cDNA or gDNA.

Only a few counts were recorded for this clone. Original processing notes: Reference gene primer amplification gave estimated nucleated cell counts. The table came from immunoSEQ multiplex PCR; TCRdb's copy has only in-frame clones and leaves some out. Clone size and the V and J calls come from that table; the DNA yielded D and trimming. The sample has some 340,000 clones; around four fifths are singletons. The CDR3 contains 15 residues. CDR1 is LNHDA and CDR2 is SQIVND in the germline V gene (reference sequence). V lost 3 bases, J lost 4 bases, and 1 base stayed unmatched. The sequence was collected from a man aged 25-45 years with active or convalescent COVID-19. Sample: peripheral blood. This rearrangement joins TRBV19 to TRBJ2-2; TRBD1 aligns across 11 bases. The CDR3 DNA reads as TGTGCCAGTAGTATCGGGACAGGGGGCACCGGGGAGCTGTTTTTT. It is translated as CASSIGTGGTGELFF. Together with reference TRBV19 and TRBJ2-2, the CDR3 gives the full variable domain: DGGITQSPKYLFRKEGQNVTLSCEQNLNHDAMYWYRQDPGQGLRLIYYSQIVNDFQKGDIAEGYSVSREKKESFPLTVTSAQKNPTAFYLCASSIGTGGTGELFFGEGSRLTVL.